Sequencing of this T cell receptor (beta chain) was carried out in a study of tumor and adjacent non-tumor tissue in lung cancer. Study-level points and caveats: Significantly higher TCR diversity was found in tumor than normal lung.

Comments on this clonotype: Its target is not known.

No cell sorting was done before RNA was extracted from the tissue. TCRbeta libraries were built with three rounds of nested PCR, modified from ARM-PCR. TCRdb redid the calling of the multiplex PCR reads with MiXCR, one entry per CDR3 protein. This sample has some 100,000 distinct CDR3 sequences, with 60% to 80% found just once. The sequence was collected from an older woman with non-small cell lung cancer. Material: lung tumor tissue.

The CDR3 sequence: CASSHEARDYGYTF. Here the CDR3 DNA reads TGCGCCAGCAGCCATGAGGCCCGAGACTATGGCTACACCTTC. This rearrangement joins TRBV4-1 to TRBJ1-2; D is unresolved. Germline loops: CDR1 MGHRA, CDR2 YSYEKL. The germline V and J ends were trimmed by 3 bases and 3 bases, with 11 bases remaining between them. There are 14 residues in the CDR3.